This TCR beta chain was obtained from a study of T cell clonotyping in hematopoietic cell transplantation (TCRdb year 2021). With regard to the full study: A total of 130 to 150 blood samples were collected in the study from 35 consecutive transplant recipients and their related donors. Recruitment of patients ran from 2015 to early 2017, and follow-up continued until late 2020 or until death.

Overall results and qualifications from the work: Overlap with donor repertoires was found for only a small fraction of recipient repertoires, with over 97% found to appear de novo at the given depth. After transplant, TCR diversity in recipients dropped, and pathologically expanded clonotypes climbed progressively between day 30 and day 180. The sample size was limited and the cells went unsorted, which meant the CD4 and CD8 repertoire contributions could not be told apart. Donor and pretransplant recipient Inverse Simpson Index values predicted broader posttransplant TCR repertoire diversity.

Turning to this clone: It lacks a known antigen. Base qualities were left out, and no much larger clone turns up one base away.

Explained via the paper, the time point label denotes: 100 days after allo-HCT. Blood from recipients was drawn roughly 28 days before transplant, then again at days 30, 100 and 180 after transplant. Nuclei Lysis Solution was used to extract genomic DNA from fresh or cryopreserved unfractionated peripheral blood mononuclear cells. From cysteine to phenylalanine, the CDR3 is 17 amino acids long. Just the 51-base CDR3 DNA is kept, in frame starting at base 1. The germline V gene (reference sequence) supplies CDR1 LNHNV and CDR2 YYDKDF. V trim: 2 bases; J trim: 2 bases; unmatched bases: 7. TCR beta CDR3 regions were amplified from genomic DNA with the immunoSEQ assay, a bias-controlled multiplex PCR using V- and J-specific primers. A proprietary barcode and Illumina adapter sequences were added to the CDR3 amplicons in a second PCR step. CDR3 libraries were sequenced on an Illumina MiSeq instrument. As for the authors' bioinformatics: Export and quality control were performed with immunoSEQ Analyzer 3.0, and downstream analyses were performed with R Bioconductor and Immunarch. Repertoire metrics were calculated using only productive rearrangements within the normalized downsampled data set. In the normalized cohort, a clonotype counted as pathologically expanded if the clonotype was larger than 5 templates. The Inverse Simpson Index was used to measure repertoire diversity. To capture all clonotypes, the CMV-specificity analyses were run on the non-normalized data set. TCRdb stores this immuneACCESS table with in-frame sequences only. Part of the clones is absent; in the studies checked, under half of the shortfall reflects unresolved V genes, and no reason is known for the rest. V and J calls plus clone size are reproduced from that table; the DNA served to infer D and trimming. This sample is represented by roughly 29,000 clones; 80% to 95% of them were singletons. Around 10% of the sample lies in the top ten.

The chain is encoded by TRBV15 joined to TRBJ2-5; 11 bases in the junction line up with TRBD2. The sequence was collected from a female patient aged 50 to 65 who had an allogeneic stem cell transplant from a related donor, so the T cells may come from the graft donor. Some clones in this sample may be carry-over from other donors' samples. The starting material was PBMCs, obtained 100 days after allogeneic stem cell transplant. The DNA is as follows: TGTGCCACCAGCAGACTAGCGGGGGGAACATCTCAAGAGACCCAGTACTTC. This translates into CATSRLAGGTSQETQYF.